This paragraph reports one TCR beta chain. This entry comes from a study of blood T cells in healthy people across ages. CDR1 is MGHRA, CDR2 YSYEKL, per germline. Trimming shortened V by 4 bases and J by 1 base, and 18 bases separated the two germline ends. The CDR3 runs 17 residues. Alongside a J-beta primer mix, a sample-barcoded 5' primer served in a second PCR lasting roughly 7 to 11 cycles. TCRdb passed the 5' RACE reads through MiXCR, listing each CDR3 protein once. Among 980,000 or so distinct CDR3 sequences listed, around 49% were seen once. The sequenced material came from blood. J is TRBJ2-3 and V is TRBV4-1; D not certain. The origin of this receptor is a man aged 25-45 years in good health. CDR3 residues: CASSLRLRFEGTDTQYF. The CDR3 DNA is TGCGCCAGCAGCCTCCGGCTGCGGTTCGAGGGCACAGATACGCAGTATTTT.